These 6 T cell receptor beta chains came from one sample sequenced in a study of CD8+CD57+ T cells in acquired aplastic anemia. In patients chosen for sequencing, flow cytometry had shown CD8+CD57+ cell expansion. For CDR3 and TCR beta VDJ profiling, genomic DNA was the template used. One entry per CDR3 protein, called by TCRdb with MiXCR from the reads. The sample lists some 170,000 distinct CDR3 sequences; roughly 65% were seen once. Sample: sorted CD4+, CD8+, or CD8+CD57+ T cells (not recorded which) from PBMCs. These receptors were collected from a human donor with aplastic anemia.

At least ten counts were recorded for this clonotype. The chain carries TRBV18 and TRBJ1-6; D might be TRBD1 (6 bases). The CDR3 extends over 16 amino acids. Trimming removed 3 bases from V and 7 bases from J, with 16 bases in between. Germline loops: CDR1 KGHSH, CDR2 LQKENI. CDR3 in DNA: TGTGCCAGCTCACCTACGGACAGCCTTGAAAATTCACCCCTCCACTTT. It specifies CASSPTDSLENSPLHF.

The CDR3 loop reads CAISRGAGQPQHF. As DNA, the CDR3 is TGTGCCATCAGTCGGGGGGCCGGTCAGCCCCAGCATTTT. V and J are TRBV10-3 and TRBJ1-5; D perhaps matches TRBD1 (6 bases). The CDR3 has 13 amino acids. CDR1 ENHRY and CDR2 SYGVKD come from the germline V gene. Trimming removed 5 bases at V and 6 bases at J, with 11 bases between.

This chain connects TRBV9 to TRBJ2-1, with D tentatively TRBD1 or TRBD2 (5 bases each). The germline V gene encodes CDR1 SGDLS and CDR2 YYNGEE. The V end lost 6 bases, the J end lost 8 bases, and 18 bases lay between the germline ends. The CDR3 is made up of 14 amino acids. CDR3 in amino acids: CASTKGPFGDEQFF. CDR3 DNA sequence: TGTGCCAGCACTAAGGGACCGTTCGGCGATGAGCAGTTCTTC.

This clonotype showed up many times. CDR3 DNA sequence: TGTGCCTGGGGCCAGGGGATAGATGGCTACACCTTC. This codes for CAWGQGIDGYTF. This chain links TRBV7-9 with TRBJ1-2, with a weak D call TRBD1 (6 bases). V dropped 11 bases and J dropped 6 bases, with 16 bases sitting between them. This CDR3 contains 12 residues. Germline assignment: CDR1 SEHNR and CDR2 FQNEAQ (reference sequence).

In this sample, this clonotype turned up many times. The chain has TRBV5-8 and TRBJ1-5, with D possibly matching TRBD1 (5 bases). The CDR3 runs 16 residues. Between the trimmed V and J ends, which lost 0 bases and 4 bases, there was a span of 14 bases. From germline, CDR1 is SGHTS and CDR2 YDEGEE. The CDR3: CASSLAGTASNQPQHF. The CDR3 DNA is TGTGCCAGCAGCTTGGCCGGGACGGCTTCTAATCAGCCCCAGCATTTT.

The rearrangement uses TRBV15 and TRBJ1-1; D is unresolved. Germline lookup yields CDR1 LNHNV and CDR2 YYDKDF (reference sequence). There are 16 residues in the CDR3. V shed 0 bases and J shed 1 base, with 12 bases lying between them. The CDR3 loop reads CATSRDREGPNTEAFF. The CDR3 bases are TGTGCCACCAGCAGAGATCGGGAAGGGCCGAACACTGAAGCTTTCTTT.